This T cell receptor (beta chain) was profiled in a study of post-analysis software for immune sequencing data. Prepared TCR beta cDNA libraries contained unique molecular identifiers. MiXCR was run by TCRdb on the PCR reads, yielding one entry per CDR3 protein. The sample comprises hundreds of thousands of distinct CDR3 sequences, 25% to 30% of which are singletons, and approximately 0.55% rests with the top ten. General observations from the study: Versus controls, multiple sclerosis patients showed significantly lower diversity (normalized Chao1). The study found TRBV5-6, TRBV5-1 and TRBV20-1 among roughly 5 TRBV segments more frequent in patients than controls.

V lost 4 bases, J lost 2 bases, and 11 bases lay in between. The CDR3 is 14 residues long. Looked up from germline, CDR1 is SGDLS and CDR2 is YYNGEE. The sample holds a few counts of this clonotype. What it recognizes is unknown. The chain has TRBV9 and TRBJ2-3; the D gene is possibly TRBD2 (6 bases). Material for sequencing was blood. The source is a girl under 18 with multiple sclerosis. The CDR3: CASSLGGLTDTQYF. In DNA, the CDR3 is TGTGCCAGCAGCCTGGGGGGACTCACAGATACGCAGTATTTT.